A single sample gave rise to the 22 T cell receptor beta chains below, sequenced in a study of blood T cell repertoires in COVID-19 (dated by TCRdb to 2020 to 2021). The library came from the immunoSEQ multiplex PCR assay. The source is immuneACCESS, and TCRdb retained only in-frame sequences with V and J called. Part of the clones is not carried over; for the studies checked, unresolved V genes explain less than half of this, and the remainder is unexplained. Here the sample has approximately 85,000 clones; 86% occur a single time. The ten top clones hold around a quarter of the sample. The source material was peripheral blood. These receptors were taken from a man aged 50 to 60 with active or convalescent COVID-19.

V and J are TRBV7-2 and TRBJ2-7, with a weak D call TRBD2 (6 bases). The CDR3 is made up of 13 amino acids. Per the germline V gene, CDR1 is SGHTA and CDR2 is FQGNSA. Trimming removed 2 bases at V and 7 bases at J, with 12 bases between. The chain's CDR3 is CASSLTARGEQYF. The CDR3 DNA reads TGTGCCAGCAGCTTAACGGCGCGGGGTGAGCAGTACTTC.

The rearrangement links TRBV10-1 to TRBJ1-2; D gene uncertain. Deletions cut 0 bases from V and 3 bases from J, with 8 bases between. The CDR3 sequence is 14 residues long. Germline loops: CDR1 WNHNN, CDR2 SYGVQD (reference sequence). CDR3 loop: CASSESGRDYGYTF. Written as DNA, the CDR3 is TGCGCCAGCAGTGAGTCTGGGCGCGACTATGGCTACACCTTC.

The chain uses TRBV2 and TRBJ2-2; no firm D call. Germline V CDR1 and CDR2: SNHLY, FYNNEI. This CDR3 contains 12 residues. V was shortened by 4 bases and J by 3 bases, with 3 bases between the two germline ends. The CDR3 region is CASSGDTGELFF. The DNA of the CDR3 is TGTGCCAGCAGTGGCGACACCGGGGAGCTGTTTTTT.

CDR3 sequence reads: CASSPGTSGYNEQFF. In nucleotides, the CDR3 is TGTGCCAGCAGCCCGGGGACTAGCGGGTACAATGAGCAGTTCTTC. The chain uses TRBV11-2 and TRBJ2-1; 12 bases are a match to TRBD2. V dropped 5 bases and J dropped 4; count of bases not matched to a gene: 3. Germline-derived CDR1 and CDR2 are SGHAT and FQNNGV. This CDR3 contains 15 residues.

The gene calls are TRBV7-2 and TRBJ2-7, with 7 bases aligning to TRBD1. After removal of 1 base from V and 5 bases from J, the junction contained 5 bases not matched to a gene. Germline loops: CDR1 SGHTA, CDR2 FQGNSA. The CDR3 contains 14 residues. CDR3 sequence: CASSLETGLHEQYF. CDR3 in DNA: TGTGCCAGCAGCTTAGAGACAGGGCTCCACGAGCAGTACTTC.

The rearrangement joins TRBV20-1 to TRBJ2-1; TRBD1 matches at 7 bases. Germline V gene sequence: CDR1 DFQATT, CDR2 SNEGSKA (reference sequence). Losses at the gene ends were 3 bases for V and 9 bases for J; bases not matched to a gene: 2. This CDR3 has 11 residues. The DNA for the CDR3 is TGCAGTGCTAGCACAGGGGCTGAGCAGTTCTTC. It codes for CSASTGAEQFF.

The gene calls are TRBV7-8 and TRBJ1-3, with 7 bases lining up with TRBD1. The CDR3 consists of 15 residues. V lost 3 bases and J lost 2; bases outside the gene matches: 4. CDR1 and CDR2 from the germline V gene are SGHVS and FQNEAQ. CDR3: CASSLGQRTGNTIYF. The CDR3 coding sequence is TGTGCCAGCAGCTTGGGACAGAGAACTGGAAACACCATATATTTT.

This chain joins TRBV18 and TRBJ1-4; no reliable D call. V dropped 2 bases and J dropped 6 bases, with 10 bases sitting between them. CDR3 length equals 14 residues. Germline V gene sequence: CDR1 KGHSH, CDR2 LQKENI. This chain's CDR3 is CASSPESYDEKLFF. The CDR3, as DNA: TGTGCCAGCTCACCAGAGTCATACGATGAAAAACTGTTTTTT.

The J gene is TRBJ2-1, the V gene TRBV5-1; tentatively, D is TRBD1 (5 bases). This CDR3 has 16 amino acids. The V end was cut by 0 bases, the J end by 2 bases, with 12 bases between. Germline CDR1 and CDR2: SGHRS and YFSETQ. The CDR3 loop is CASSLASAGTYNEQFF. As DNA, the CDR3 is TGCGCCAGCAGCTTGGCCTCGGCAGGGACCTACAATGAGCAGTTCTTC.

The rearrangement joins TRBV19 to TRBJ1-6; D ambiguous. Germline V gives CDR1 LNHDA, CDR2 SQIVND (reference sequence). The CDR3 consists of 13 residues. Trimming pared 5 bases from V and 10 bases from J, leaving 12 bases between. CDR3 sequence: CASSERESSPLHF. CDR3 DNA sequence: TGTGCCAGTAGTGAGCGGGAGAGCTCACCCCTCCACTTT.

This rearrangement joins TRBV15 to TRBJ1-1; a possible D gene is TRBD1 (5 bases). Trimming took off 1 base at V and 3 bases at J, with 12 bases between the two ends. There are 15 residues in the CDR3. Germline CDR1 reads LNHNV; CDR2 reads YYDKDF (reference sequence). The CDR3 spells CATSRALPGDTEAFF. CDR3 in DNA: TGTGCCACCAGCAGAGCCCTTCCGGGGGACACTGAAGCTTTCTTT.

The chain has TRBV6-5 and TRBJ1-1; D gene uncertain. CDR1 and CDR2 (germline): MNHEY, SVGAGI. V was shortened by 7 bases and J by 2 bases, with 11 bases between the two germline ends. The CDR3 sequence is 13 residues long. This CDR3 is CASMIGLNTEAFF. CDR3 DNA sequence: TGTGCCAGCATGATCGGTCTTAACACTGAAGCTTTCTTT.

The table lists this clone with a count of one. This chain uses TRBV28 with TRBJ1-2; no clear D. This CDR3 spans 18 amino acids. Trimming cost V 1 base and J 4 bases, with 22 bases left between them. Germline V gives CDR1 MDHEN, CDR2 SYDVKM. The CDR3 DNA is TGTGCCAGCAGTTTATTTATGGAAAGGGAGGCGGCGGTCTATGGCTACACCTTC. Translated: CASSLFMEREAAVYGYTF.

This chain uses TRBV3-1 (or the pseudogene TRBV3-2) with TRBJ1-6; D gene uncertain. CDR1 is LGHDT and CDR2 is YNNKEL in the germline V gene (reference sequence). V lost 1 base to trimming and J lost 9 bases, with 7 bases between them. CDR3 length equals 13 residues. CDR3 residues: CASSQGAVSPLHF. The CDR3 DNA reads TGTGCCAGCAGCCAAGGGGCTGTTTCACCCCTCCACTTT.

V usage is TRBV7-2 and J usage is TRBJ2-7; 8 nucleotides agree with TRBD1. The CDR3 spans 15 residues. The trim removed 1 base at V and 1 base at J, leaving 3 bases unmatched. Germline V gives CDR1 SGHTA, CDR2 FQGNSA. The CDR3 spells CASSLEWDRSYEQYF. The CDR3 nucleotides are TGTGCCAGCAGCTTAGAATGGGACAGGTCCTACGAGCAGTACTTC.

The chain is built from TRBV6-2 or TRBV6-3 and TRBJ2-2; TRBD2 agrees at 11 bases. V dropped 4 bases and J dropped 2; count of bases not matched to a gene: 9. The germline gives CDR1 MNHEY, CDR2 SVGEGT. CDR3 length: 18 residues. This CDR3 is CASSFNTGTSGNTGELFF. The CDR3 nucleotides are TGTGCCAGCAGTTTCAACACAGGGACTAGCGGAAACACCGGGGAGCTGTTTTTT.

The genes are TRBV5-1 and TRBJ2-7, with TRBD1 matching 9 bases. The CDR3 sequence is 15 residues long. Germline V lookup: CDR1 SGHRS, CDR2 YFSETQ. The V gene end was trimmed by 4 bases and the J gene end by 4 bases; junction bases not matched to a gene: 9. The CDR3 nucleotides read TGCGCCAGCAGCCCTATTACAGGGGGCGGGTACGAGCAGTACTTC. It specifies CASSPITGGGYEQYF.

The chain links TRBV7-2 to TRBJ2-5; 8 positions match TRBD2. The CDR3 runs 14 residues. The V segment lost 5 bases and the J segment 2 bases; nucleotides outside the gene matches: 4. Germline V lookup: CDR1 SGHTA, CDR2 FQGNSA. The CDR3 DNA reads TGTGCCAGCAGCCCGGGGGGGATTCAAGAGACCCAGTACTTC. This translates into CASSPGGIQETQYF.

For the CDR3, the DNA is TGTGCCTGGAGTGTATTCGAACAGGGGGCGAGTACAGATACGCAGTATTTT. Translating it yields CAWSVFEQGASTDTQYF. This chain uses TRBV30 with TRBJ2-3, with 9 nucleotides matching TRBD1. Losses at the gene ends were 0 bases for V and 3 bases for J; bases not matched to a gene: 10. From germline, CDR1 is GTSNPN and CDR2 SVGIG (reference sequence). CDR3 size: 17 residues.

The chain recombines TRBV2 with TRBJ1-5; 7 bases are a match to TRBD1. CDR3 size: 13 residues. The ends lost 7 bases at V and 4 bases at J; junction bases unmatched: 4. Germline loops: CDR1 SNHLY, CDR2 FYNNEI. The CDR3 loop is CASTGTENQPQHF. The CDR3 DNA reads TGTGCCAGCACCGGGACAGAAAATCAGCCCCAGCATTTT.

This clone was observed a few times. The chain has TRBV3-1 (or the pseudogene TRBV3-2) and TRBJ1-6, with a tentative D call TRBD1 (5 bases). Between the trimmed V and J ends, which lost 1 base and 8 bases, there was a span of 12 bases. This CDR3 is built from 15 residues. CDR1 is LGHDT and CDR2 is YNNKEL in the germline V gene (reference sequence). The CDR3, as DNA: TGTGCCAGCAGCCAAGCTGTAGGGGTTGATTCACCCCTCCACTTT. This gives the protein CASSQAVGVDSPLHF.

The J gene is TRBJ2-7, the V gene TRBV18; tentative D call: TRBD1 (5 bases). The CDR3 extends over 14 amino acids. Trimming left V 4 bases short and J 2 bases short, with 12 bases between. CDR1 and CDR2 from the germline V gene are KGHSH and LQKENI. The CDR3 loop is CASSHKTDTYEQYF. Here the CDR3 DNA reads TGTGCCAGCTCACATAAGACAGACACCTACGAGCAGTACTTC.